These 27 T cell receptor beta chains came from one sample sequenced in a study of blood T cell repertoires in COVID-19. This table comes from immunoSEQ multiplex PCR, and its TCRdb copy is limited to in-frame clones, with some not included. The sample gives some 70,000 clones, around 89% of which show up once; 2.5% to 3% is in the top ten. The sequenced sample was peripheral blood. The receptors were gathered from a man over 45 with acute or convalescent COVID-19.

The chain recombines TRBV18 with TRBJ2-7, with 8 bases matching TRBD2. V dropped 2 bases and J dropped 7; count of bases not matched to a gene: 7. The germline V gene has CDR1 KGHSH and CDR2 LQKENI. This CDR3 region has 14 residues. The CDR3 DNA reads TGTGCCAGCTCACCATTCGCCTCGGGGGGGGAGCAGTACGTC. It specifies CASSPFASGGEQYV.

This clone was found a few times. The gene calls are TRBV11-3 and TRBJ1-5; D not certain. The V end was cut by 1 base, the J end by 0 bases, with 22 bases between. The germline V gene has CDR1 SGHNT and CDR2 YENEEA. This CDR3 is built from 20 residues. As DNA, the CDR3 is TGTGCCAGCAGCTTAGTGGCCGGGAGAGAATCTATGGGTAGCAATCAGCCCCAGCATTTT. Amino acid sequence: CASSLVAGRESMGSNQPQHF.

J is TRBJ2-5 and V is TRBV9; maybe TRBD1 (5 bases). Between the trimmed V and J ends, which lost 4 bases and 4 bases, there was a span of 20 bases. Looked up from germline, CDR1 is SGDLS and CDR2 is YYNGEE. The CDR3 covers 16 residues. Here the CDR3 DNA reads TGTGCCAGCAGCCCCCGGTGGGGAAGGGGTTTAGAGACCCAGTACTTC. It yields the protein CASSPRWGRGLETQYF.

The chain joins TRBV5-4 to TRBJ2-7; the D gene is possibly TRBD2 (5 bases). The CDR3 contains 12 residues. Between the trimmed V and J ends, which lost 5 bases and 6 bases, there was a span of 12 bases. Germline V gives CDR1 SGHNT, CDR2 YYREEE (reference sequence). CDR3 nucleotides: TGTGCCAGCAGTAGCGCCTGGGGCGAGCAGTACGTC. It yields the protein CASSSAWGEQYV.

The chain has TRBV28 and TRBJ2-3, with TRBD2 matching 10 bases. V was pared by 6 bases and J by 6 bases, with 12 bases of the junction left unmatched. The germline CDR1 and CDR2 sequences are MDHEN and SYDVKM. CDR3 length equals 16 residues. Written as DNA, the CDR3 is TGTGCCAGCAGACCTCCTAGCGGGAGATTAACTGATACGCAGTATTTT. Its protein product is CASRPPSGRLTDTQYF.

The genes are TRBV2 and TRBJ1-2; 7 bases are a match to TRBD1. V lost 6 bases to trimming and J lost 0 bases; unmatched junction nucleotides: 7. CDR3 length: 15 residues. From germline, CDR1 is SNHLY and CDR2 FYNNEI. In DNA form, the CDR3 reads TGTGCCAGCAGCACCGGGACAGCGACTAACTATGGCTACACCTTC. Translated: CASSTGTATNYGYTF.

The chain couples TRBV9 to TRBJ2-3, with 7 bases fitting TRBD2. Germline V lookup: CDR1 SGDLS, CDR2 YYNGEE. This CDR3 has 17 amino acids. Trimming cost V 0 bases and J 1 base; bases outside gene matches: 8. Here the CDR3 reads CASSVAGAGTRTDTQYF. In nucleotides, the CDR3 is TGTGCCAGCAGCGTAGCAGGAGCGGGAACCCGCACAGATACGCAGTATTTT.

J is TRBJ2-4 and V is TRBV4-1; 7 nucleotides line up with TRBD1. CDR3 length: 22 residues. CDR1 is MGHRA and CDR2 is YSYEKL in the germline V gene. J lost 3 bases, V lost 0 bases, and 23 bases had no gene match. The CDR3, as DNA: TGCGCCAGCAGCCAAGAGGCAAGTGGTGGAGGACAGGTACAACCTTTCAAAAACATTCAGTACTTC. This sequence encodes CASSQEASGGGQVQPFKNIQYF.

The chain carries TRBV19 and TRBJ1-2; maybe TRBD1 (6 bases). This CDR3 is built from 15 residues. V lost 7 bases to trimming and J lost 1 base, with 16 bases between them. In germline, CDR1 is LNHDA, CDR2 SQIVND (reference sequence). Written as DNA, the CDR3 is TGTGCCAGTAAGTCCCTGGGCAGGGGTAACTATGGCTACACCTTC. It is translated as CASKSLGRGNYGYTF.

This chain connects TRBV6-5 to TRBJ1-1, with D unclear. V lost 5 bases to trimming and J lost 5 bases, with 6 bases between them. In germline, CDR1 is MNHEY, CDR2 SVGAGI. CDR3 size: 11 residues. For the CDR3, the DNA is TGTGCCAGCAGTCTGAGGACTGAAGCTTTCTTT. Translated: CASSLRTEAFF.

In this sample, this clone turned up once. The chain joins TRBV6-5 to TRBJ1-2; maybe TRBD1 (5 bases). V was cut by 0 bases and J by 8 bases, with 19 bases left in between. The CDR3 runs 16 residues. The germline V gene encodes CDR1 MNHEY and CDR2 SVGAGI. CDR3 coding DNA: TGTGCCAGCAGTTACTCGAATCCAGGGCGCGCAGGGGGCTACACCTTC. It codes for CASSYSNPGRAGGYTF.

The CDR3 DNA follows: TGTGCCAGCAGCCGGGAGTACAATGAGCAGTTCTTC. Amino acid sequence: CASSREYNEQFF. V usage is TRBV7-3 and J usage is TRBJ2-1; D might be TRBD2 (6 bases). The CDR3 has 12 amino acids. V lost 5 bases, J lost 4 bases, and 6 bases lay in between. CDR1 and CDR2 from the germline V gene are SGHTA and FQGTGA.

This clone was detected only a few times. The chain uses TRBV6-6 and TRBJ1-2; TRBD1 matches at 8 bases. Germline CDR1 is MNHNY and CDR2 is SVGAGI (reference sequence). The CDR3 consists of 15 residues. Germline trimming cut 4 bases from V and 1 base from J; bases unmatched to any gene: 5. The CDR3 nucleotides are TGTGCCAGCAGTTGGCAGGGGGCAGTTAACTATGGCTACACCTTC. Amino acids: CASSWQGAVNYGYTF.

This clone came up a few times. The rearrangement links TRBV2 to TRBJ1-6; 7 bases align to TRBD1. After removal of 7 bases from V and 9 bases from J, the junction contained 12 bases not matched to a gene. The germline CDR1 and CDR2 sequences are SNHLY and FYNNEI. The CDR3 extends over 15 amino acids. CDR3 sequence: CASKLGRGSSSPLHF. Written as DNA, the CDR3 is TGTGCCAGCAAACTCGGCAGGGGGTCCAGTTCACCCCTCCACTTT.

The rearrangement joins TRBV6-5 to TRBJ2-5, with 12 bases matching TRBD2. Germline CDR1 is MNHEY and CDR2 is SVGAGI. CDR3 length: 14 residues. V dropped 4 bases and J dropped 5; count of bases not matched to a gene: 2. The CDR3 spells CASSWLAGGETQYF. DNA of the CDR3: TGTGCCAGCAGTTGGCTAGCGGGAGGGGAGACCCAGTACTTC.

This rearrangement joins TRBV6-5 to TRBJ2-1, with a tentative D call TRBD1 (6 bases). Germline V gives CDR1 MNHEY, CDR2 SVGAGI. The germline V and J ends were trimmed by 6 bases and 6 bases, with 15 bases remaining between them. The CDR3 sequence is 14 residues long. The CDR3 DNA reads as TGTGCCAGCAGGGACAGTCTGATAAGCAATGAGCAGTTCTTC. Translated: CASRDSLISNEQFF.

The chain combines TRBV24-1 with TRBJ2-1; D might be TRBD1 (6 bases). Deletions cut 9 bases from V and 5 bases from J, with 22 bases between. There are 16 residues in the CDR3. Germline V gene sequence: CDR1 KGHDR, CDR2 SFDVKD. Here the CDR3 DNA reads TGTGCCACCGAGTCTGAGGGGGTGGGGATTAACAATGAGCAGTTCTTC. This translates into CATESEGVGINNEQFF.

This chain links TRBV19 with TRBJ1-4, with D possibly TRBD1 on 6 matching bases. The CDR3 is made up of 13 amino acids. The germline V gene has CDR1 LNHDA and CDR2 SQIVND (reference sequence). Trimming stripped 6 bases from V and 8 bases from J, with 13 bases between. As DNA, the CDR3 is TGTGCCAGTAGCGTGGGACAAAGCGAAAAACTGTTTTTT. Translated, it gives CASSVGQSEKLFF. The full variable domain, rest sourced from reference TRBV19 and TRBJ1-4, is DGGITQSPKYLFRKEGQNVTLSCEQNLNHDAMYWYRQDPGQGLRLIYYSQIVNDFQKGDIAEGYSVSREKKESFPLTVTSAQKNPTAFYLCASSVGQSEKLFFGSGTQLSVL.

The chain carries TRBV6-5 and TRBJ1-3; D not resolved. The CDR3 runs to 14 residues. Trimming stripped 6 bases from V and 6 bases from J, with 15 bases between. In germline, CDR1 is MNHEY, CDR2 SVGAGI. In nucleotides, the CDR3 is TGTGCCAGCAGAAGCCCGTATCGCAAAAACACCATATATTTT. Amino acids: CASRSPYRKNTIYF.

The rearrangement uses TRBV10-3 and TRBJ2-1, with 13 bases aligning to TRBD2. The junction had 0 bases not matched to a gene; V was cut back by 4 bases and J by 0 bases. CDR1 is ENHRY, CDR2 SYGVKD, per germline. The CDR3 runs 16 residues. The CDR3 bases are TGTGCCATCAGTGGGACTAGCGGGAGCTCCTACAATGAGCAGTTCTTC. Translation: CAISGTSGSSYNEQFF.

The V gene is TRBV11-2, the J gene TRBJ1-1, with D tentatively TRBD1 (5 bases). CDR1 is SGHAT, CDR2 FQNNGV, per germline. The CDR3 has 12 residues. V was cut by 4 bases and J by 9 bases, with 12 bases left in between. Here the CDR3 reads CASSWEGTQAFF. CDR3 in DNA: TGTGCCAGCAGCTGGGAAGGGACTCAAGCTTTCTTT.

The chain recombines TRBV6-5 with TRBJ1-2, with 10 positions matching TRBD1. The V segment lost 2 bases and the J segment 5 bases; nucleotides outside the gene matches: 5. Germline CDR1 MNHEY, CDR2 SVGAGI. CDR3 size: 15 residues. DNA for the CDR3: TGTGCCAGCAGTTACGCGGGACAGGGGCGTTATGGCTACACCTTC. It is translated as CASSYAGQGRYGYTF.

CDR3 nucleotide sequence: TGTGCCAGCAGCTTAGGTAACAGCCGCGAGACCCAGTACTTC. Translated, it gives CASSLGNSRETQYF. The V and J genes are TRBV7-6 and TRBJ2-5, with unresolved D. Germline loops: CDR1 SGHVS, CDR2 FNYEAQ. The CDR3 is 14 amino acids. V gave up 1 base and J gave up 5 bases, with 11 bases separating them. The full variable domain, in which reference TRBV7-6 and TRBJ2-5 provide the parts outside the CDR3, is GAGVSQSPRYKVTKRGQDVALRCDPISGHVSLYWYRQALGQGPEFLTYFNYEAQQDKSGLPNDRFSAERPEGSISTLTIQRTEQRDSAMYRCASSLGNSRETQYFGPGTRLLVL.

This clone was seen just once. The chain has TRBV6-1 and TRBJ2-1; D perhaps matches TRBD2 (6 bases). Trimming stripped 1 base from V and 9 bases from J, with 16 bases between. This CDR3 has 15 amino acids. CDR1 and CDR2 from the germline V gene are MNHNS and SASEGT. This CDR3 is CASSEVGGTVGEQFF. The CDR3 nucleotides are TGTGCCAGCAGTGAAGTTGGAGGGACGGTGGGTGAGCAGTTCTTC.

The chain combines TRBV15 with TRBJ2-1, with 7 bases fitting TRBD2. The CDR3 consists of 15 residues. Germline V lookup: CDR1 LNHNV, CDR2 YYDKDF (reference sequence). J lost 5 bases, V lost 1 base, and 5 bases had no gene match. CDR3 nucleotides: TGTGCCACCAGCAGAGGCGGGAGTAGGGACAATGAGCAGTTCTTC. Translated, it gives CATSRGGSRDNEQFF.

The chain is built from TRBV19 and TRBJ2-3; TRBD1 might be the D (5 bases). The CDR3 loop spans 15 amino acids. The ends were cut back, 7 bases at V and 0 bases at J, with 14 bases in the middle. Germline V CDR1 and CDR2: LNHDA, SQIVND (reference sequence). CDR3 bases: TGTGCCAGTACCCCCGACAGCCTTAGCACAGATACGCAGTATTTT. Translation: CASTPDSLSTDTQYF.

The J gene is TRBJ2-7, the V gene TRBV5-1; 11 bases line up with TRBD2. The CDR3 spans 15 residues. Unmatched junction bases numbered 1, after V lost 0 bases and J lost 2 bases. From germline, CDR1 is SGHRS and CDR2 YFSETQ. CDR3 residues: CASSLGLAGTYEQYV. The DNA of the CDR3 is TGCGCCAGCAGCTTGGGACTAGCGGGAACCTACGAGCAGTACGTC.